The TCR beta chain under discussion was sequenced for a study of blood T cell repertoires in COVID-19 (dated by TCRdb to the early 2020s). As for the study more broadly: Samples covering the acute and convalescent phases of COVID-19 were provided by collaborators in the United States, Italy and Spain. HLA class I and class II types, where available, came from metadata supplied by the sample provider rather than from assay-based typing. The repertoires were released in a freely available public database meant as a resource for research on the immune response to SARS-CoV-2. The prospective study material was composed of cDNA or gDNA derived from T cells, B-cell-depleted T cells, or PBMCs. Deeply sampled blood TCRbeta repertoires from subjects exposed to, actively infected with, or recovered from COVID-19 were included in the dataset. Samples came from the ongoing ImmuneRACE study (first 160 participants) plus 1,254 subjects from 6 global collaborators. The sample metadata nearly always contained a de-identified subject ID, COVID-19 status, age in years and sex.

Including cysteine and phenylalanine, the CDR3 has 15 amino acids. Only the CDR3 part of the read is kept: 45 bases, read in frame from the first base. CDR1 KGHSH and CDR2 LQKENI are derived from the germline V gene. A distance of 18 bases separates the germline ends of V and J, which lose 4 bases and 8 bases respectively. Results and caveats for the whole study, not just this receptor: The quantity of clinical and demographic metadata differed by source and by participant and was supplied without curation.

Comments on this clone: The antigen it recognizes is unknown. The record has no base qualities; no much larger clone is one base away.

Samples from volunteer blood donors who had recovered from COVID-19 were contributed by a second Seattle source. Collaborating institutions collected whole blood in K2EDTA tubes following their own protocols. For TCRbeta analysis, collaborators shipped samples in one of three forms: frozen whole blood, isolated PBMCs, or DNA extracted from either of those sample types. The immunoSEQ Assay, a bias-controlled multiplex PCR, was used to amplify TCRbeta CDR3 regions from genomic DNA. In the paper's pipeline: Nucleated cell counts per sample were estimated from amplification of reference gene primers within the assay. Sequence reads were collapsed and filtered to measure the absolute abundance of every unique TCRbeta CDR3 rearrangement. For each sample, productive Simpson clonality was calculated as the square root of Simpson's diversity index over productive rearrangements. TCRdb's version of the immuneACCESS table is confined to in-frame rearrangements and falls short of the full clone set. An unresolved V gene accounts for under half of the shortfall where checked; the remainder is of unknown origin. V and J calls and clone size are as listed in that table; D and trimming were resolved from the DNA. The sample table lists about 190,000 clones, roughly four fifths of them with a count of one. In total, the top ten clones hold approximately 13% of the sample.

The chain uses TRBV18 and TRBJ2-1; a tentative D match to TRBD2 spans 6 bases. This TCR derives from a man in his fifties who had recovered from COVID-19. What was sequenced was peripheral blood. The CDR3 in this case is CASSRQSGSGDEQFF. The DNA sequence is TGTGCCAGCTCACGGCAATCCGGGAGTGGCGATGAGCAGTTCTTC.